The rows below give T cell receptor beta chains drawn from one sample of a study of T cell responses to AZD1222 COVID-19 vaccine. TCRdb's copy holds only in-frame clones and misses some; the assay was immunoSEQ multiplex PCR. The sample holds roughly 140,000 clones; approximately 91% are singletons and the top ten take less than 2%. Sequences were derived from peripheral blood, sampled 28 days after the second AZD1222 dose. These receptors originate from an adult who received the AZD1222 COVID-19 vaccine. Each CDR3 is given with its conserved first and last residue. The order of the fields is J gene, V gene, D gene, clone size, CDR3 length, CDR3 DNA, CDR3 protein. The D gene is left open where the match is weak. Clone size is not always given. Where it is, it says once, few, many or a class for expanded clones.

j_gene: TRBJ1-1; v_gene: TRBV11-2; d_gene: .; abundance: once; len: 15; CDR3nt: TGTGCCAGCAGCTTAGGAGGGGCGGGTAGGACTGAAGCTTTCTTT; CDR3aa: CASSLGGAGRTEAFF
j_gene: TRBJ1-6; v_gene: TRBV5-1; d_gene: .; abundance: .; len: 17; CDR3nt: TGCGCCAGCAGCCTGGGACTAACGAGCTCCTATAATTCACCCCTCCACTTT; CDR3aa: CASSLGLTSSYNSPLHF
j_gene: TRBJ1-2; v_gene: TRBV11-1; d_gene: TRBD1; abundance: .; len: 13; CDR3nt: TGTGCCAGCTCCCTGGACAGGGAGAATGGCTACACCTTC; CDR3aa: CASSLDRENGYTF
j_gene: TRBJ1-2; v_gene: TRBV6-5; d_gene: .; abundance: .; len: 13; CDR3nt: TGTGCCAGCAGACAGGGACCTGGATATGGCTACACCTTC; CDR3aa: CASRQGPGYGYTF
j_gene: TRBJ1-5; v_gene: TRBV19; d_gene: TRBD1; abundance: .; len: 14; CDR3nt: TGTGCCGGCGGCAAGACAGGGAATAATCAGCCCCAGCATTTT; CDR3aa: CAGGKTGNNQPQHF
j_gene: TRBJ2-1; v_gene: TRBV11-1; d_gene: .; abundance: .; len: 15; CDR3nt: TGTGCCAGCAGCTTAGTCAGCCCAGGCCACAATGAGCAGTTCTTC; CDR3aa: CASSLVSPGHNEQFF
j_gene: TRBJ2-2; v_gene: TRBV6-5; d_gene: TRBD1; abundance: .; len: 15; CDR3nt: TGTGCCAGCAGACCGGGACAGGGCCACACCGGGGAGCTGTTTTTT; CDR3aa: CASRPGQGHTGELFF
j_gene: TRBJ1-2; v_gene: TRBV2; d_gene: TRBD1; abundance: .; len: 17; CDR3nt: TGTGCCAGCAGTGAACCCAATCCGACAGGGGGGGTCTATGGCTACACCTTC; CDR3aa: CASSEPNPTGGVYGYTF
j_gene: TRBJ2-7; v_gene: TRBV11-3; d_gene: .; abundance: .; len: 17; CDR3nt: TGTGCCAGCAGCTTCGTCGGGTCACGGGGGATTTCCTACGAGCAGTACTTC; CDR3aa: CASSFVGSRGISYEQYF
j_gene: TRBJ1-3; v_gene: TRBV9; d_gene: .; abundance: .; len: 16; CDR3nt: TGTGCCAGCAGCGTAGAAGGTCGGCCAGGTAGTAGGGGCATATATTTT; CDR3aa: CASSVEGRPGSRGIYF
j_gene: TRBJ2-7; v_gene: TRBV7-8; d_gene: .; abundance: .; len: 14; CDR3nt: TGTGCCAGCAGCTTAGGTCCAGGGGTCTACGAGCAGTACTTC; CDR3aa: CASSLGPGVYEQYF
j_gene: TRBJ2-1; v_gene: TRBV9; d_gene: .; abundance: .; len: 15; CDR3nt: TGTGCCAGCAGCGTAGTGGGGGGCTCCTACAATGAGCAGTTCTTC; CDR3aa: CASSVVGGSYNEQFF
j_gene: TRBJ1-1; v_gene: TRBV4-1; d_gene: .; abundance: once; len: 15; CDR3nt: TGCGCCAGCAGCCAAGAGCCAGGGTTGAACACTGAAGCTTTCTTT; CDR3aa: CASSQEPGLNTEAFF
j_gene: TRBJ1-2; v_gene: TRBV11-2; d_gene: TRBD1; abundance: .; len: 15; CDR3nt: TGTGCCAGCAGCGTTAGACAGGGAGTGGAGTTTGGCTACACCTTC; CDR3aa: CASSVRQGVEFGYTF
j_gene: TRBJ2-2; v_gene: TRBV15; d_gene: .; abundance: .; len: 15; CDR3nt: TGTGCCACCAGCAGGGGCTCGAGGGGGACCGGGGAGCTGTTTTTT; CDR3aa: CATSRGSRGTGELFF
j_gene: TRBJ1-1; v_gene: TRBV7-9; d_gene: .; abundance: .; len: 14; CDR3nt: TGTGCCAGCAGCCCCCCGCACTTGAACACTGAAGCTTTCTTT; CDR3aa: CASSPPHLNTEAFF
j_gene: TRBJ1-1; v_gene: TRBV19; d_gene: .; abundance: .; len: 14; CDR3nt: TGTGCCAGTAGTATATGGGAGGGGATCACTGAAGCTTTCTTT; CDR3aa: CASSIWEGITEAFF
j_gene: TRBJ1-1; v_gene: TRBV11-3; d_gene: .; abundance: .; len: 14; CDR3nt: TGTGCCAGCAGCTTAGGCGGCCGAAGCACTGAAGCTTTCTTT; CDR3aa: CASSLGGRSTEAFF
j_gene: TRBJ1-2; v_gene: TRBV6-1; d_gene: .; abundance: .; len: 15; CDR3nt: TGTGCCAGCAGTGAAGACGGGCAGGCGGGCTATGGCTACACCTTC; CDR3aa: CASSEDGQAGYGYTF
j_gene: TRBJ1-3; v_gene: TRBV7-8; d_gene: .; abundance: .; len: 14; CDR3nt: TGTGCCAGCAGTCTCGACAGGAACTTAAACACCATATATTTT; CDR3aa: CASSLDRNLNTIYF
j_gene: TRBJ1-2; v_gene: TRBV25-1; d_gene: TRBD1; abundance: .; len: 15; CDR3nt: TGTGCCAGCAGTGAATTCACAGGGGGGTACTATGGCTACACCTTC; CDR3aa: CASSEFTGGYYGYTF
j_gene: TRBJ2-2; v_gene: TRBV2; d_gene: .; abundance: .; len: 14; CDR3nt: TGTGCCAGCAGGTGGACTCAGAACACCGGGGAGCTGTTTTTT; CDR3aa: CASRWTQNTGELFF
j_gene: TRBJ1-2; v_gene: TRBV4-1; d_gene: .; abundance: .; len: 15; CDR3nt: TGCGCCAGCAGCCAAGAGGGGGAACGGGGCTATGGCTACACCTTC; CDR3aa: CASSQEGERGYGYTF
j_gene: TRBJ1-2; v_gene: TRBV20-1; d_gene: .; abundance: .; len: 11; CDR3nt: TGCAGTGCTAGTTTATCCTATGGCTACACCTTC; CDR3aa: CSASLSYGYTF
j_gene: TRBJ1-5; v_gene: TRBV30; d_gene: TRBD1; abundance: once; len: 15; CDR3nt: TGTGCCTGGAGCCTTGGGGACAGGGATAGTCAGCCCCAGCATTTT; CDR3aa: CAWSLGDRDSQPQHF
j_gene: TRBJ1-2; v_gene: TRBV5-1; d_gene: .; abundance: .; len: 13; CDR3nt: TGCGCCAGCAGCTCACAGGGAAACTATGGCTACACCTTC; CDR3aa: CASSSQGNYGYTF
j_gene: TRBJ2-7; v_gene: TRBV19; d_gene: TRBD2; abundance: .; len: 15; CDR3nt: TGTGCCAGTAGAGGGACTAGCGGGAGCTCCTACGAGCAGTACTTC; CDR3aa: CASRGTSGSSYEQYF
j_gene: TRBJ2-1; v_gene: TRBV3-1/TRBV3-2; d_gene: TRBD1; abundance: .; len: 15; CDR3nt: TGTGCCAGCAGCCAAGGGGACAGGGTAGGCAATGAGCAGTTCTTC; CDR3aa: CASSQGDRVGNEQFF
j_gene: TRBJ1-2; v_gene: TRBV2; d_gene: .; abundance: .; len: 14; CDR3nt: TGTGCCAGCAACACGCCGGATATATTTAGAGGCTACACCTTC; CDR3aa: CASNTPDIFRGYTF
j_gene: TRBJ1-1; v_gene: TRBV18; d_gene: .; abundance: .; len: 13; CDR3nt: TGTGCCAGCTCAAGAGGGGTAAACACTGAAGCTTTCTTT; CDR3aa: CASSRGVNTEAFF
j_gene: TRBJ1-1; v_gene: TRBV9; d_gene: .; abundance: .; len: 13; CDR3nt: TGTGCCAGCAGCATTGACAGATACACTGAAGCTTTCTTT; CDR3aa: CASSIDRYTEAFF
j_gene: TRBJ2-5; v_gene: TRBV7-3; d_gene: TRBD1; abundance: .; len: 13; CDR3nt: TGTGCCAGCAGCCCGACAGGGCCAGAGACCCAGTACTTC; CDR3aa: CASSPTGPETQYF
j_gene: TRBJ1-3; v_gene: TRBV5-1; d_gene: .; abundance: .; len: 14; CDR3nt: TGCGCCAGCAGCTTGACGCAGGCTAGGGACACCATATATTTT; CDR3aa: CASSLTQARDTIYF
j_gene: TRBJ2-1; v_gene: TRBV19; d_gene: TRBD2; abundance: .; len: 13; CDR3nt: TGTGCCAGTAGTTGGACTAGGAACAATGAGCAGTTCTTC; CDR3aa: CASSWTRNNEQFF
j_gene: TRBJ1-5; v_gene: TRBV10-3; d_gene: .; abundance: .; len: 14; CDR3nt: TGTGCCATCAGTGAGGCCCACCTGGGGCAGCCCCAGCATTTT; CDR3aa: CAISEAHLGQPQHF
j_gene: TRBJ2-2; v_gene: TRBV9; d_gene: .; abundance: .; len: 16; CDR3nt: TGTGCCAGCAGCGTACTGAGTTGGGTGAACACCGGGGAGCTGTTTTTT; CDR3aa: CASSVLSWVNTGELFF
j_gene: TRBJ2-5; v_gene: TRBV7-9; d_gene: .; abundance: .; len: 14; CDR3nt: TGTGCCAGCAGGCCAGTTGGGTCTAAAGAGACCCAGTACTTC; CDR3aa: CASRPVGSKETQYF
j_gene: TRBJ2-3; v_gene: TRBV7-2; d_gene: .; abundance: once; len: 13; CDR3nt: TGTGCCAGCAGCTTAGGTCGGTGGGATACGCAGTATTTT; CDR3aa: CASSLGRWDTQYF
j_gene: TRBJ1-4; v_gene: TRBV2; d_gene: TRBD1; abundance: .; len: 15; CDR3nt: TGTGCCAGCAGAGCAACGGGACAGCCTAATGAAAAACTGTTTTTT; CDR3aa: CASRATGQPNEKLFF
j_gene: TRBJ1-1; v_gene: TRBV6-1; d_gene: TRBD1; abundance: .; len: 14; CDR3nt: TGTGCCAGCAGTGATAGAAGGACAGGGGATGAAGCTTTCTTT; CDR3aa: CASSDRRTGDEAFF
j_gene: TRBJ1-1; v_gene: TRBV20-1; d_gene: .; abundance: .; len: 15; CDR3nt: TGCAGTGCTAGTGTAGGCAGGGTAATGAACACTGAAGCTTTCTTT; CDR3aa: CSASVGRVMNTEAFF
j_gene: TRBJ1-1; v_gene: TRBV5-4; d_gene: .; abundance: .; len: 16; CDR3nt: TGTGCCAGCAGCTTGGGCGCAGGGTCAAGGGACACTGAAGCTTTCTTT; CDR3aa: CASSLGAGSRDTEAFF
j_gene: TRBJ1-2; v_gene: TRBV6-5; d_gene: .; abundance: .; len: 13; CDR3nt: TGTGCCAGCAGGGGGGTCGCTAACTATGGCTACACCTTC; CDR3aa: CASRGVANYGYTF
j_gene: TRBJ2-6; v_gene: TRBV6-1; d_gene: TRBD1; abundance: .; len: 16; CDR3nt: TGTGCCAGCAGTGCGAGACAGGGGGCTGGGGCCAACGTCCTGACTTTC; CDR3aa: CASSARQGAGANVLTF
j_gene: TRBJ2-1; v_gene: TRBV5-1; d_gene: TRBD2; abundance: .; len: 16; CDR3nt: TGCGCCAGCAGCCCTCTACTAGCGGGGGGTTTCGATGAGCAGTTCTTC; CDR3aa: CASSPLLAGGFDEQFF
j_gene: TRBJ2-7; v_gene: TRBV7-2; d_gene: TRBD1; abundance: .; len: 14; CDR3nt: TGTGCCAGCGGCTTTAGACAGGGGAACAACGAGCAGTACTTC; CDR3aa: CASGFRQGNNEQYF
j_gene: TRBJ2-5; v_gene: TRBV2; d_gene: TRBD2; abundance: .; len: 15; CDR3nt: TGTGCCAGCAATGCGGGGGGCCGGTACCAAGAGACCCAGTACTTC; CDR3aa: CASNAGGRYQETQYF
j_gene: TRBJ2-7; v_gene: TRBV10-1; d_gene: TRBD2; abundance: .; len: 14; CDR3nt: TGCGCCAGCAGTAGCGGGAGGGCCCCCTACGAGCAGTACTTC; CDR3aa: CASSSGRAPYEQYF
j_gene: TRBJ2-1; v_gene: TRBV5-1; d_gene: TRBD2; abundance: .; len: 15; CDR3nt: TGCGCCAGCAGCTTGGTGACTAGCGCGAACAATGAGCAGTTCTTC; CDR3aa: CASSLVTSANNEQFF
j_gene: TRBJ2-3; v_gene: TRBV29-1; d_gene: .; abundance: .; len: 18; CDR3nt: TGCAGCGTTGGCCTGGGCGCCCCCTCAGGGGGGGTAAGAGATACGCAGTATTTT; CDR3aa: CSVGLGAPSGGVRDTQYF
j_gene: TRBJ1-1; v_gene: TRBV4-1; d_gene: TRBD1; abundance: once; len: 15; CDR3nt: TGCGCCAGCAGCAAGGGACAGGGTCTTCTCACTGAAGCTTTCTTT; CDR3aa: CASSKGQGLLTEAFF
j_gene: TRBJ2-3; v_gene: TRBV5-1; d_gene: .; abundance: .; len: 15; CDR3nt: TGCGCCAGCAGCTTGGGCAGGGGCAGCACAGATACGCAGTATTTT; CDR3aa: CASSLGRGSTDTQYF
j_gene: TRBJ1-1; v_gene: TRBV7-9; d_gene: .; abundance: .; len: 14; CDR3nt: TGTGCCAGCAGCTTCTCCGAACAGGGTTTTGAAGCTTTCTTT; CDR3aa: CASSFSEQGFEAFF
j_gene: TRBJ1-1; v_gene: TRBV5-6; d_gene: .; abundance: .; len: 13; CDR3nt: TGTGCCAGTCGCCGAATGACGAACACTGAAGCTTTCTTT; CDR3aa: CASRRMTNTEAFF
j_gene: TRBJ1-5; v_gene: TRBV6-5; d_gene: .; abundance: .; len: 16; CDR3nt: TGTGCCAGCAGTTCCGCGGACAGACCGGGGGATCAGCCCCAGCATTTT; CDR3aa: CASSSADRPGDQPQHF
j_gene: TRBJ2-7; v_gene: TRBV7-8; d_gene: .; abundance: .; len: 16; CDR3nt: TGTGCCAGCAGCTTAGAGGGTTGGGCAGGGGGGTACGAGCAGTACTTC; CDR3aa: CASSLEGWAGGYEQYF
j_gene: TRBJ1-1; v_gene: TRBV2; d_gene: .; abundance: .; len: 14; CDR3nt: TGTGCCAGCAGTGCCTTACAGGTGAACACTGAAGCTTTCTTT; CDR3aa: CASSALQVNTEAFF
j_gene: TRBJ1-6; v_gene: TRBV10-2; d_gene: TRBD1; abundance: .; len: 16; CDR3nt: TGCGCCAGCAGAGACCCCGGACAGGGTATGGGTTCACCCCTCCACTTT; CDR3aa: CASRDPGQGMGSPLHF
j_gene: TRBJ2-5; v_gene: TRBV30; d_gene: TRBD1; abundance: .; len: 15; CDR3nt: TGTGCCTGGAGTGTATTGGGACAGGGGGCTGAGACCCAGTACTTC; CDR3aa: CAWSVLGQGAETQYF
j_gene: TRBJ2-5; v_gene: TRBV7-3; d_gene: .; abundance: .; len: 15; CDR3nt: TGTGCCAGCAGCTTAACATCCCAACCCGGGGAGACCCAGTACTTC; CDR3aa: CASSLTSQPGETQYF